This T cell receptor beta chain is from a study of T cells in Graves' hyperthyroidism and ophthalmopathy. The germline CDR1 and CDR2 sequences are SGHTA and FQGTGA. After removal of 3 bases from V and 10 bases from J, the junction contained 10 bases not matched to a gene. This CDR3 comprises 15 residues. This clonotype has at least ten counts. There were TCR beta CDR3 regions amplified from RNA transcripts. A set of HTBI primers served as the primers for a first-round RT-PCR of the TCR CDR3. MiXCR, run by TCRdb on the multiplex PCR reads, gives a single entry per CDR3 protein. This table has fewer than 350,000 distinct CDR3 sequences, approximately 12% appearing once.

The J gene is TRBJ2-1, the V gene TRBV7-3, with 9 bases aligning to TRBD2. This TCR derives from a woman in her thirties with Graves' hyperthyroidism that later progressed to Graves' ophthalmopathy. The sequencing sample was made of blood. The CDR3 sequence is CASSLLAGGPGEQFF. The CDR3 DNA is TGTGCCAGCAGCTTGTTGGCGGGAGGGCCTGGGGAGCAGTTCTTC.